A single sample is the source of the 6 T cell receptor beta chains below, sequenced in a study of blood T cell repertoires in COVID-19. The table came from immunoSEQ multiplex PCR; TCRdb's copy has only in-frame clones and leaves some out. The sample comprises roughly 250,000 clones, 65% to 90% of which are singletons, and more than 4.5% rests with the top ten. Input material: peripheral blood. The receptor set was obtained from an elderly woman with active or convalescent COVID-19.

The rearrangement uses TRBV5-1 and TRBJ1-6; 9 bases agree with TRBD1. With 0 bases clipped from V and 10 bases from J, the junction kept 11 bases outside the gene matches. CDR1 and CDR2 from the germline V gene are SGHRS and YFSETQ. The CDR3 covers 17 residues. In nucleotides, the CDR3 is TGCGCCAGCAGCTTGGAACCGGGTGGGACAGGGTTGTCACCCCTCCACTTT. Protein: CASSLEPGGTGLSPLHF.

The chain is built from TRBV7-6 and TRBJ2-5; 8 bases fit TRBD1. Trimming cost V 2 bases and J 1 base; bases outside gene matches: 3. CDR3 length: 15 amino acids. Germline CDR1 is SGHVS and CDR2 is FNYEAQ. The CDR3 region is CASSLRTGIQETQYF. CDR3 nucleotide sequence: TGTGCCAGCAGCTTAAGGACAGGGATCCAAGAGACCCAGTACTTC.

The chain links TRBV5-1 to TRBJ2-2; 12 bases are a match to TRBD1. The germline CDR1 and CDR2 sequences are SGHRS and YFSETQ. V lost 4 bases, J lost 4 bases, and 5 bases stayed unmatched. This CDR3 is built from 16 residues. The CDR3 sequence: CASSQGQGASTGELFF. CDR3 coding DNA: TGCGCCAGCAGCCAGGGACAGGGGGCTTCCACCGGGGAGCTGTTTTTT.

The gene calls are TRBV29-1 and TRBJ1-1; no definite D call. Deletions cut 5 bases from V and 7 bases from J, with 14 bases between. The germline V gene has CDR1 SQVTM and CDR2 ANQGSEA. This CDR3 comprises 12 residues. CDR3 coding DNA: TGCAGCGTTCACCACGGGATGGGTGAAGCTTTCTTT. This gives the protein CSVHHGMGEAFF.

A note on this clone: The junction departs from the called germline gene at one end, perhaps through a read error. The chain uses TRBV15 and TRBJ1-1; a weak D match, TRBD1 (6 bases). This CDR3 spans 14 amino acids. Germline V gives CDR1 LNHNV, CDR2 YYDKDF (reference sequence). CDR3 nucleotides: TGTGCCACCAGTAGAGGCAGGGGGAACACTGAAGCTTTCTTT. The encoded protein is CATSRGRGNTEAFF.

The sample holds a few counts of this clone. The V call is TRBV27, the J call TRBJ2-1; D is unclear. Germline-derived CDR1 and CDR2 are MNHEY and SMNVEV (reference sequence). V was pared by 2 bases and J by 3 bases, with 5 bases between. This CDR3 contains 13 residues. The CDR3 spells CASSLNHYNEQFF. The CDR3 DNA reads TGTGCCAGCAGTTTAAATCACTACAATGAGCAGTTCTTC.